The 19 T cell receptor beta chains listed next were all sequenced from one sample in a study of T cell changes during pregnancy in multiple sclerosis. Profiled with immunoSEQ multiplex PCR; TCRdb holds only in-frame clones, not every one. The repertoire has some 73,000 clones, about 92% of them found once; the top ten carry roughly 2.8%. The sample in question was peripheral blood, obtained in the third trimester of pregnancy. Receptors originate from a female donor in good health, enrolled as a control in a pregnancy study.

The J gene is TRBJ2-7, the V gene TRBV7-2; 11 bases are a match to TRBD2. This CDR3 spans 16 amino acids. The germline V gene has CDR1 SGHTA and CDR2 FQGNSA. The junction had 6 bases not matched to a gene; V was cut back by 4 bases and J by 1 base. Written as DNA, the CDR3 is TGTGCCAGCAGCTCGTTAGCGGGGGGGAGGTCCTACGAGCAGTACTTC. It is translated as CASSSLAGGRSYEQYF. The full variable domain, rest sourced from reference TRBV7-2 and TRBJ2-7, is GAGVSQSPSNKVTEKGKDVELRCDPISGHTALYWYRQSLGQGLEFLIYFQGNSAPDKSGLPSDRFSAERTGGSVSTLTIQRTQQEDSAVYLCASSSLAGGRSYEQYFGPGTRLTVT.

This chain uses TRBV28 with TRBJ1-5; 9 bases are shared with TRBD1. This CDR3 comprises 13 residues. Germline lookup yields CDR1 MDHEN and CDR2 SYDVKM. J was trimmed by 4 bases and V by 5 bases; bases with no gene match: 0. The CDR3 loop is CASSDRGNQPQHF. DNA for the CDR3: TGTGCCAGCAGTGACAGGGGGAATCAGCCCCAGCATTTT.

The chain recombines TRBV19 with TRBJ2-7; TRBD2 matches at 13 bases. The length of the CDR3 is 15 residues. J lost 4 bases, V lost 6 bases, and 6 bases had no gene match. The germline V gene has CDR1 LNHDA and CDR2 SQIVND (reference sequence). CDR3 bases: TGTGCCAGTAGCCTGGGACTAGCGGGATCATACGAGCAGTACTTC. This sequence encodes CASSLGLAGSYEQYF.

The chain has TRBV6-5 and TRBJ2-7; D perhaps matches TRBD2 (5 bases). V lost 5 bases and J lost 6, with 11 bases in between. Per germline, CDR1 MNHEY and CDR2 SVGAGI. There are 12 residues in the CDR3. In DNA, the CDR3 is TGTGCCAGCAGTCCTAGCTGGGCCGAGCAGTACTTC. It translates to CASSPSWAEQYF.

The V call is TRBV11-2, the J call TRBJ2-3; 8 positions match TRBD2. The germline V gene has CDR1 SGHAT and CDR2 FQNNGV. The length of the CDR3 is 16 residues. Unmatched junction bases numbered 9, after V lost 5 bases and J lost 2 bases. CDR3 residues: CASSPGGGGHTDTQYF. CDR3 nucleotides: TGTGCCAGCAGCCCGGGAGGGGGTGGGCACACAGATACGCAGTATTTT.

The chain combines TRBV11-2 with TRBJ2-7; 7 bases are shared with TRBD2. The ends lost 4 bases at V and 1 base at J; junction bases unmatched: 1. CDR1 is SGHAT, CDR2 FQNNGV, per germline. This CDR3 contains 13 residues. The CDR3 coding sequence is TGTGCCAGCAGCTGGGGGGGATCCTACGAGCAGTACTTC. Translation gives CASSWGGSYEQYF.

The chain has TRBV7-8 and TRBJ2-2, with D possibly being TRBD2 (6 bases). Trimming pared 1 base from V and 5 bases from J, leaving 14 bases between. The germline V gene has CDR1 SGHVS and CDR2 FQNEAQ. This CDR3 is 16 amino acids long. The CDR3 protein is CASSLGNGRRTGELFF. The CDR3 region has the DNA TGTGCCAGCAGCTTAGGAAACGGGAGACGTACCGGGGAGCTGTTTTTT.

The CDR3 sequence is CASSSRGTGELFF. The CDR3 coding sequence is TGTGCCAGCAGCTCGCGGGGGACCGGGGAGCTGTTTTTT. This chain joins TRBV7-2 and TRBJ2-2; 7 bases are shared with TRBD2. Trimming took 4 bases from V and 5 from J; bases not matched to a gene: 1. The germline gives CDR1 SGHTA, CDR2 FQGNSA. The CDR3 runs 13 residues.

The chain carries TRBV4-1 and TRBJ2-5; D unresolved. CDR3 size: 14 residues. CDR1 and CDR2 from the germline V gene are MGHRA and YSYEKL. The V end lost 0 bases, the J end lost 4 bases, and 9 bases lay between the germline ends. CDR3 nucleotides: TGCGCCAGCAGCCAAGATCACTCGAGAGAGACCCAGTACTTC. It translates to CASSQDHSRETQYF.

The chain combines TRBV2 with TRBJ2-1; 7 nucleotides line up with TRBD1. The ends lost 6 bases at V and 0 bases at J; junction bases unmatched: 5. Germline V CDR1 and CDR2: SNHLY, FYNNEI. This CDR3 comprises 15 residues. In nucleotides, the CDR3 is TGTGCCAGCAGCCTTGACAGGGTCTCCTACAATGAGCAGTTCTTC. Residues: CASSLDRVSYNEQFF.

V and J are TRBV4-2 and TRBJ2-3; perhaps TRBD1 as D (6 bases). The CDR3 has 16 amino acids. Germline V gene sequence: CDR1 LGHNA, CDR2 YNFKEQ. Trimming stripped 4 bases from V and 3 bases from J, with 17 bases between. For the CDR3, the DNA is TGTGCCAGCAGCCCTGGTCCCGGACAGCTTACAGATACGCAGTATTTT. Residues: CASSPGPGQLTDTQYF.

The chain recombines TRBV27 with TRBJ1-2; TRBD1 agrees at 7 bases. This CDR3 region has 13 residues. The germline V gene encodes CDR1 MNHEY and CDR2 SMNVEV (reference sequence). J gave up 8 bases and V 6 bases, and 9 bases lay outside the gene matches. CDR3 nucleotides: TGTGCCAGCAGACAGGGGTCCACCTTCGGCTACACCTTC. Protein sequence: CASRQGSTFGYTF.

J is TRBJ2-3 and V is TRBV5-1, with 7 bases lining up with TRBD1. The CDR3 spans 16 residues. After removal of 0 bases from V and 3 bases from J, the junction contained 7 bases not matched to a gene. CDR1 and CDR2 (germline): SGHRS, YFSETQ. Here the CDR3 DNA reads TGCGCCAGCAGCTTGGTGTACAGGGGTAGGACAGATACGCAGTATTTT. It is translated as CASSLVYRGRTDTQYF.

This chain uses TRBV2 with TRBJ1-2; D is possibly TRBD1 (6 bases). V was shortened by 7 bases and J by 1 base, with 13 bases between the two germline ends. Germline V gene sequence: CDR1 SNHLY, CDR2 FYNNEI. The CDR3 is made up of 14 amino acids. As DNA, the CDR3 is TGTGCCAGCAAAGAGACAGGAATTAACTATGGCTACACCTTC. Its protein product is CASKETGINYGYTF.

The rearrangement uses TRBV5-6 and TRBJ1-4, with 8 bases that match TRBD1. The V segment lost 1 base and the J segment 8 bases; nucleotides outside the gene matches: 7. Germline loops: CDR1 SGHDT, CDR2 YYEEEE. The CDR3 runs to 15 residues. CDR3 sequence reads: CASSLQGAPNEKLFF. The CDR3, as DNA: TGTGCCAGCAGCTTGCAGGGGGCGCCCAACGAAAAACTGTTTTTT.

The J gene is TRBJ1-3, the V gene TRBV18; TRBD1 aligns across 7 bases. There are 15 residues in the CDR3. V dropped 2 bases and J dropped 2; count of bases not matched to a gene: 3. Germline values: CDR1 KGHSH, CDR2 LQKENI. The CDR3 sequence: CASSPDRATGNTIYF. The DNA of the CDR3 is TGTGCCAGCTCACCAGACAGGGCTACTGGAAACACCATATATTTT.

The V and J genes are TRBV4-2 and TRBJ1-6; TRBD1 matches at 7 bases. The CDR3 length is 16 residues. Germline V lookup: CDR1 LGHNA, CDR2 YNFKEQ. V lost 0 bases and J lost 6; bases outside the gene matches: 5. The CDR3 sequence: CASSQDRSGGNSPLHF. CDR3 bases: TGTGCCAGCAGCCAAGATAGGTCAGGGGGTAATTCACCCCTCCACTTT.

J is TRBJ1-1 and V is TRBV10-2; TRBD1 agrees at 8 bases. The CDR3 has 12 residues. Germline V CDR1 and CDR2: WSHSY, SAAADI. V lost 4 bases and J lost 6; bases outside the gene matches: 1. The CDR3 sequence is CASSGGQAEAFF. DNA for the CDR3: TGCGCCAGCAGTGGGGGACAGGCTGAAGCTTTCTTT.

This clone appeared once. CDR3 in amino acids: CASSSRPNSPLHF. The DNA of the CDR3 is TGCGCCAGCAGTAGCAGGCCGAATTCACCCCTCCACTTT. This chain links TRBV10-1 with TRBJ1-6; D unresolved. CDR3 length: 13 amino acids. Between the trimmed V and J ends, which lost 5 bases and 7 bases, there was a span of 9 bases. CDR1 is WNHNN and CDR2 is SYGVQD in the germline V gene (reference sequence).